This TCR beta chain emerged from a study of T cell responses to AZD1222 COVID-19 vaccine. The method was immunoSEQ multiplex PCR; TCRdb's version includes in-frame clones alone and lacks a portion of them. The sample records about 150,000 clones, roughly nine tenths being singletons. The study, taken as a whole, reports: Donors in the cohort were predominantly white British and more often female, and clonal diversity was possibly underestimated. Sampled repertoires all dated from after the peak T cell response.

Germline values: CDR1 MDHEN, CDR2 SYDVKM. The CDR3 totals 17 residues. With 5 bases removed from V and 2 bases from J, the gap between germline ends came to 22 bases. With regard to this clone: The target antigen is unknown.

This sequence was found in an adult in good health. The chain joins TRBV28 to TRBJ2-7, with TRBD2 as a possible D gene (5 bases). The sequenced sample was peripheral blood, obtained on day 0 of AZD1222 vaccination. CDR3 in amino acids: CASSPPGPREKTYEQYF. CDR3 DNA: TGTGCCAGCAGTCCCCCCGGCCCTCGGGAAAAGACCTACGAGCAGTACTTC. Complete variable domain (other parts from reference TRBV28 and TRBJ2-7): DVKVTQSSRYLVKRTGEKVFLECVQDMDHENMFWYRQDPGLGLRLIYFSYDVKMKEKGDIPEGYSVSREKKERFSLILESASTNQTSMYLCASSPPGPREKTYEQYFGPGTRLTVT.